These T cell receptor beta chains were read from a single sample in a study of molecular identifiers for immune sequencing clone quantification. TCRdb reprocessed the PCR reads with MiXCR, giving one entry per CDR3 protein. The sample consists of about 640,000 distinct CDR3 sequences, 15% to 20% of them appearing once. Material: naive CD8+ T cells from blood, with Jurkat cell RNA spiked in. The receptor source for this set is a human donor in good health. Some libraries in this study had Jurkat cell RNA spiked in. Both conserved end residues are part of each CDR3. The order of the fields is D gene, clone size, J gene, V gene, CDR3 DNA, CDR3 protein. The D gene is left open where the match is weak. A clone size is listed for some rows: how often the clone was seen (once, few, many), or a class if it is expanded.

NA | many | TRBJ1-5 | TRBV6-5 | TGTGCCAGCAGTTACTCGGCGGATAGCAATCAGCCCCAGCATTTT | CASSYSADSNQPQHF
TRBD1 | NA | TRBJ2-1 | TRBV12-5 | TGTGCTAGTGGTTTAGGTAGGGGACAGGGTTCCTACACTGAGCAGTTCTTC | CASGLGRGQGSYTEQFF
TRBD1 | many | TRBJ1-2 | TRBV24-1 | TGTGCCACCAGTGATGACAGAGGGACAGGGGGCGTCCCCTATGGCTACACCTTC | CATSDDRGTGGVPYGYTF
NA | many | TRBJ2-7 | TRBV27 | TGTGCCAGCAGCCCGTACGGGAGTTATGAGCAGTACTTC | CASSPYGSYEQYF
TRBD1 | many | TRBJ1-1 | TRBV7-9 | TGTGCCAGCAGCTTAGACAGGGGGCCCACTGAAGCTTTCTTT | CASSLDRGPTEAFF
NA | few | TRBJ1-2 | TRBV12-3/TRBV12-4 | TGTGCCAGCAGGTGGTCAGGAGGGGCGGATGGCTACACCTTC | CASRWSGGADGYTF
NA | many | TRBJ1-1 | TRBV4-3 | TGCGCCAGCAGTCAAGCGAGGACCGACAACACTGAAGCTTTCTTT | CASSQARTDNTEAFF
NA | many | TRBJ2-1 | TRBV4-3 | TGCGCCAGCAGCCAAGTAGCGGAGTCCTACAATGAGCAGTTCTTC | CASSQVAESYNEQFF
TRBD2 | many | TRBJ2-1 | TRBV7-6 | TGTGCCAGCAGCTTAGTCCTAGCGGGGGGGGGGGTAGATGAGCAGTTCTTC | CASSLVLAGGGVDEQFF
TRBD1 | few | TRBJ1-2 | TRBV13 | TGTGCCAGCAGCCCGTTTGGACAGGCTACTAACTATGGCTACACCTTC | CASSPFGQATNYGYTF
TRBD1 | NA | TRBJ1-6 | TRBV9 | TGTGCCAGCAGCGTAGTGGGGACAGCTAATTCACCCCTCCACTTT | CASSVVGTANSPLHF
TRBD2 | NA | TRBJ2-1 | TRBV2 | TGTGCCAGCAGTTCCGGGACTAGCGGGAGGGCCTGGTACAATGAGCAGTTCTTC | CASSSGTSGRAWYNEQFF
NA | few | TRBJ2-7 | TRBV6-5 | TGTGCCAGCAGTTACATTCACGGGGACTACGAGCAGTACTTC | CASSYIHGDYEQYF
TRBD2 | NA | TRBJ2-1 | TRBV19 | TGTGCCAGTAGCAGAATAGCGGGGGGGAATGAGCAGTTCTTC | CASSRIAGGNEQFF
TRBD1 | few | TRBJ1-6 | TRBV7-6 | TGTGCCAGCAGCGCCACAGGGGGCGATAATTCACCCCTCCACTTT | CASSATGGDNSPLHF
TRBD1 | NA | TRBJ1-3 | TRBV27 | TGTGCCAGCAGTGAATCCCGGGACAGCCTCTTCTCTGGAAACACCATATATTTT | CASSESRDSLFSGNTIYF
TRBD1 | NA | TRBJ1-1 | TRBV28 | TGTGCCAGCGGTTTATTGGGACAGTCCATGAACACTGAAGCTTTCTTT | CASGLLGQSMNTEAFF
NA | NA | TRBJ2-7 | TRBV20-1 | TGCAGTGCTAGAGAGGTGGGTTCCTACGAGCAGTACTTC | CSAREVGSYEQYF
TRBD2 | many | TRBJ2-3 | TRBV4-3 | TGCGCCAGCAGCCAAGAGGCTAGCGGGGGGGCAACAGATACGCAGTATTTT | CASSQEASGGATDTQYF
NA | many | TRBJ1-5 | TRBV15 | TGTGCCACCAGCAGCGCCAGGGGATGGCAGCCCCAGCATTTT | CATSSARGWQPQHF
NA | many | TRBJ1-2 | TRBV19 | TGTGCCAGTAGTATGGTTGCTCTCTATGGCTACACCTTC | CASSMVALYGYTF
NA | few | TRBJ2-3 | TRBV27 | TGTGCCAGCAGTGGGGGGCGGGATCGCGCCCGCGCAGATACGCAGTATTTT | CASSGGRDRARADTQYF
TRBD2 | NA | TRBJ2-1 | TRBV29-1 | TGCAGCGTTGAAGGGGAGGGATTCTACAATGAGCAGTTCTTC | CSVEGEGFYNEQFF
NA | NA | TRBJ1-2 | TRBV9 | TGTGCCAGCAGCGTAGAGAATTCTAACTATGGCTACGCCTTC | CASSVENSNYGYAF
TRBD1 | NA | TRBJ2-1 | TRBV29-1 | TGCAGCGTTCGAGGACAGGGTTACTACAATGAGCAGTTCTTC | CSVRGQGYYNEQFF
NA | many | TRBJ2-2 | TRBV9 | TGTGCCAGCAGCCCCTTCCTTAATTCGAACACCGGGGAGCTGTTTTTT | CASSPFLNSNTGELFF
TRBD1 | NA | TRBJ1-5 | TRBV19 | TGTGCCAGTGGGGACAGCATTCCCAATCAGCCCCAGCATTTT | CASGDSIPNQPQHF
NA | few | TRBJ2-7 | TRBV6-1 | TGTGCCAGCAGACCTACGGGCCTAACCTACGAGCAGTACTTC | CASRPTGLTYEQYF
NA | many | TRBJ1-3 | TRBV7-9 | TGTGCCAGCAGCTTATTCGGAAACACCATATATTTT | CASSLFGNTIYF